These 15 T cell receptor beta chains share one sample of origin, sequenced in a study of blood T cell repertoires in COVID-19. TCRdb's copy holds only in-frame clones and misses some; the assay was immunoSEQ multiplex PCR. The sample lists over 50,000 clones; over 60% were seen once. The sample was peripheral blood. Source of these receptors: a woman aged 45-60 years with active or convalescent COVID-19.

This sequence joins TRBV9 and TRBJ1-1; D is ambiguous. Trimming left V 0 bases short and J 5 bases short, with 20 bases between. Looked up from germline, CDR1 is SGDLS and CDR2 is YYNGEE. The CDR3 is made up of 17 amino acids. The CDR3: CASSVGELAPEGTEAFF. In nucleotides, the CDR3 is TGTGCCAGCAGCGTAGGAGAGTTGGCTCCCGAGGGAACTGAAGCTTTCTTT.

This clone turned up a few times. The chain combines TRBV7-8 with TRBJ1-1; 7 positions agree with TRBD1. Germline V gene data show CDR1 as SGHVS and CDR2 as FQNEAQ. This CDR3 contains 15 residues. Germline trimming cut 5 bases from V and 4 bases from J; bases unmatched to any gene: 10. The CDR3 sequence: CASSQRRQGGTEAFF. DNA for the CDR3: TGTGCCAGCAGCCAACGTCGACAGGGTGGCACTGAAGCTTTCTTT.

This clone was counted only a few times. The CDR3 spells CASSNSGQETQYF. The CDR3 DNA follows: TGTGCCAGTAGTAATAGCGGCCAAGAGACCCAGTACTTC. The chain has TRBV19 and TRBJ2-5; TRBD2 might be the D (6 bases). Germline CDR1 reads LNHDA; CDR2 reads SQIVND (reference sequence). This CDR3 has 13 amino acids. V dropped 4 bases and J dropped 1 base, with 7 bases sitting between them.

The chain couples TRBV19 to TRBJ2-3, with 9 bases identical to TRBD2. The ends lost 5 bases at V and 1 base at J; junction bases unmatched: 4. CDR1 and CDR2 from the germline V gene are LNHDA and SQIVND (reference sequence). The CDR3 spans 15 residues. CDR3: CASSPAGGGTDTQYF. The DNA for the CDR3 is TGTGCCAGTAGTCCAGCGGGAGGAGGCACAGATACGCAGTATTTT. Full variable domain (outside the CDR3, taken from reference TRBV19 and TRBJ2-3): DGGITQSPKYLFRKEGQNVTLSCEQNLNHDAMYWYRQDPGQGLRLIYYSQIVNDFQKGDIAEGYSVSREKKESFPLTVTSAQKNPTAFYLCASSPAGGGTDTQYFGPGTRLTVL.

This chain connects TRBV2 to TRBJ1-2; 10 nucleotides match TRBD1. Germline V gene sequence: CDR1 SNHLY, CDR2 FYNNEI. The ends lost 0 bases at V and 6 bases at J; junction bases unmatched: 16. The CDR3 extends over 19 amino acids. CDR3 protein: CASSEATFSGTGAQHGYTF. CDR3 sequence (DNA): TGTGCCAGCAGTGAAGCAACATTCTCCGGGACAGGGGCCCAGCATGGCTACACCTTC.

CDR3: CASSGEDSGNTIYF. CDR3 DNA: TGTGCCAGCAGCGGGGAGGACTCTGGAAACACCATATATTTT. This chain connects TRBV9 to TRBJ1-3; D is unclear. Looked up from germline, CDR1 is SGDLS and CDR2 is YYNGEE. Trimming cost V 3 bases and J 0 bases, with 7 bases left between them. The CDR3 has 14 residues. Filled out from reference TRBV9 and TRBJ1-3, the complete variable domain reads DSGVTQTPKHLITATGQRVTLRCSPRSGDLSVYWYQQSLDQGLQFLIQYYNGEERAKGNILERFSAQQFPDLHSELNLSSLELGDSALYFCASSGEDSGNTIYFGEGSWLTVV.

J is TRBJ1-2 and V is TRBV6-5; 8 bases match TRBD1. The trim removed 8 bases at V and 4 bases at J, leaving 12 bases unmatched. The CDR3 is 15 amino acids. The germline V gene has CDR1 MNHEY and CDR2 SVGAGI. This CDR3 is CASSSTGGSLYGYTF. The CDR3 bases are TGTGCCAGCTCTAGCACAGGGGGGAGCCTCTATGGCTACACCTTC.

This clone was picked up a small number of times. This chain uses TRBV6-2 or TRBV6-3 with TRBJ2-7; tentatively, D is TRBD2 (6 bases). V lost 0 bases to trimming and J lost 2 bases, with 14 bases between them. The CDR3 runs to 16 residues. CDR1 MNHEY and CDR2 SVGEGT come from the germline V gene. The CDR3 sequence: CASSYSKGGTTYEQYF. In DNA form, the CDR3 reads TGTGCCAGCAGTTACTCGAAGGGCGGGACCACCTACGAGCAGTACTTC.

The genes are TRBV5-4 and TRBJ2-2, with 7 bases that match TRBD2. This CDR3 region has 16 residues. CDR1 is SGHNT, CDR2 YYREEE, per germline (reference sequence). V gave up 4 bases and J gave up 6 bases; unmatched junction bases: 12. The CDR3 loop reads CASSPSGPLTAGELFF. DNA for the CDR3: TGTGCCAGCAGCCCTAGCGGCCCCCTAACCGCCGGGGAGCTGTTTTTT. Complete variable domain (other parts from reference TRBV5-4 and TRBJ2-2): ETGVTQSPTHLIKTRGQQVTLRCSSQSGHNTVSWYQQALGQGPQFIFQYYREEENGRGNFPPRFSGLQFPNYSSELNVNALELDDSALYLCASSPSGPLTAGELFFGEGSRLTVL.

The J gene is TRBJ2-1, the V gene TRBV7-2, with TRBD2 matching over 12 bases. Per the germline V gene, CDR1 is SGHTA and CDR2 is FQGNSA. The J segment lost 7 bases and the V segment lost 6 bases, leaving 10 bases of the junction unmatched. The CDR3 loop spans 16 amino acids. The CDR3 loop is CASRSPTSGSSNEQFF. The CDR3 coding sequence is TGTGCCAGCAGGTCGCCGACTAGCGGGAGCTCGAATGAGCAGTTCTTC.

This chain links TRBV20-1 with TRBJ2-7, with 7 positions matching TRBD1. The CDR3 sequence is 17 residues long. Per the germline V gene, CDR1 is DFQATT and CDR2 is SNEGSKA (reference sequence). V was clipped by 3 bases and J by 0 bases; unmatched bases: 14. The CDR3 reads CSASGRGQNIGSYEQYF. DNA for the CDR3: TGCAGTGCTAGTGGTAGGGGGCAGAATATCGGCTCCTACGAGCAGTACTTC.

The V call is TRBV9, the J call TRBJ2-1; TRBD2 aligns across 7 bases. After removal of 0 bases from V and 7 bases from J, the junction contained 10 bases not matched to a gene. The length of the CDR3 is 16 residues. CDR1 and CDR2 (germline): SGDLS, YYNGEE. The CDR3 DNA is TGTGCCAGCAGCGTAGGTCCCGGGGGAGGGTTTAATGAGCAGTTCTTC. It codes for CASSVGPGGGFNEQFF.

This clone was observed a single time. The rearrangement uses TRBV2 and TRBJ2-2; weak D call: TRBD2 (5 bases). In germline, CDR1 is SNHLY, CDR2 FYNNEI. Trimming cost V 8 bases and J 5 bases, with 15 bases left between them. The CDR3 is made up of 14 amino acids. CDR3 loop: CASLRGSRTGELFF. The CDR3 DNA reads TGTGCCAGCCTGAGAGGGAGTAGGACCGGGGAGCTGTTTTTT.

The chain joins TRBV4-2 to TRBJ1-2; 8 bases are a match to TRBD1. With 0 bases clipped from V and 2 bases from J, the junction kept 2 bases outside the gene matches. There are 15 residues in the CDR3. Germline values: CDR1 LGHNA, CDR2 YNFKEQ. The CDR3 DNA sequence: TGTGCCAGCAGCCAAGAGGGACAGGCCAACTATGGCTACACCTTC. Its protein product is CASSQEGQANYGYTF.

This chain uses TRBV6-2 or TRBV6-3 with TRBJ1-1; TRBD1 aligns across 8 bases. This CDR3 has 16 amino acids. With 0 bases clipped from V and 5 bases from J, the junction kept 8 bases outside the gene matches. Germline lookup yields CDR1 MNHEY and CDR2 SVGEGT. CDR3 sequence reads: CASSYSRQGALTEAFF. The CDR3, as DNA: TGTGCCAGCAGTTACTCGAGGCAGGGGGCGTTGACTGAAGCTTTCTTT.